The 21 T cell receptor beta chains given below trace back to one sample, sequenced in a study of blood T cell repertoires in COVID-19. The data were produced by immunoSEQ multiplex PCR, yet TCRdb's version contains in-frame clones alone and is incomplete. The table has roughly 330,000 clones, 85% to 90% seen once. Sequenced input: PBMCs or T cells enriched from blood (not recorded which). These receptor sequences come from a woman between 18 and 29 years old who had recovered from COVID-19.

CDR3 protein: CASSLFSKLGNQPQHF. For the CDR3, the DNA is TGTGCCAGCAGCTTATTTTCGAAGCTAGGCAATCAGCCCCAGCATTTT. This chain uses TRBV7-9 with TRBJ1-5; D call uncertain. The CDR3 loop spans 16 amino acids. Germline V gene sequence: CDR1 SEHNR, CDR2 FQNEAQ (reference sequence). Trimming pared 2 bases from V and 2 bases from J, leaving 13 bases between.

This clone has only one observation. The V and J genes are TRBV30 and TRBJ2-1; TRBD2 agrees at 16 bases. The CDR3 length is 14 residues. Germline V gene lookup returns CDR1 GTSNPN and CDR2 SVGIG (reference sequence). The V and J ends lost 4 bases and 16 bases, in that order; junction bases with no gene match: 10. The CDR3 region has the DNA TGTGCCTGGACCCCTGGGGGACTAGCGGGGGGGCCCTTCTTC. Encoded protein: CAWTPGGLAGGPFF.

The rearrangement joins TRBV19 to TRBJ1-1, with D possibly TRBD1 on 5 matching bases. Trimming took 6 bases from V and 7 from J, leaving 15 bases between them. The CDR3 length is 13 residues. Looked up from germline, CDR1 is LNHDA and CDR2 is SQIVND (reference sequence). The DNA of the CDR3 is TGTGCCAGTAGCCTAAGACAGCGAGGTGAAGCTTTCTTT. It codes for CASSLRQRGEAFF.

The chain uses TRBV30 and TRBJ2-1, with D maybe TRBD2 (6 bases). Germline V lookup: CDR1 GTSNPN, CDR2 SVGIG (reference sequence). V lost 4 bases and J 4 bases, leaving 20 bases between the germline ends. CDR3 length equals 16 residues. The CDR3 DNA reads TGTGCCTGGATTTATCCGACACCGGAGGGGTACAATGAGCAGTTCTTC. The encoded protein is CAWIYPTPEGYNEQFF.

The chain combines TRBV30 with TRBJ1-1; 12 bases are shared with TRBD1. The trim removed 4 bases at V and 11 bases at J, leaving 17 bases unmatched. Per germline, CDR1 GTSNPN and CDR2 SVGIG (reference sequence). The CDR3 has 16 residues. CDR3 residues: CAWMGQGAFQERGAFF. In nucleotides, the CDR3 is TGTGCCTGGATGGGACAGGGGGCGTTTCAGGAAAGAGGGGCTTTCTTT.

V and J are TRBV5-4 and TRBJ2-3; tentative D call: TRBD2 (5 bases). CDR1 is SGHNT and CDR2 is YYREEE in the germline V gene (reference sequence). The CDR3 extends over 18 amino acids. With 3 bases removed from V and 0 bases from J, the gap between germline ends came to 20 bases. CDR3 residues: CASSSPDFDRGSTDTQYF. CDR3 nucleotide sequence: TGTGCCAGCAGCTCACCTGATTTTGATCGCGGGAGCACAGATACGCAGTATTTT.

The chain has TRBV4-2 and TRBJ1-2; 8 bases agree with TRBD1. The germline gives CDR1 LGHNA, CDR2 YNFKEQ. This CDR3 has 17 residues. The ends lost 1 base at V and 0 bases at J; junction bases unmatched: 7. CDR3 residues: CASSQAMDRATNYGYTF. CDR3 nucleotide sequence: TGTGCCAGCAGCCAAGCGATGGACAGGGCGACTAACTATGGCTACACCTTC.

The rearrangement links TRBV7-2 to TRBJ1-2; D perhaps matches TRBD1 (6 bases). The CDR3 is made up of 13 amino acids. Per the germline V gene, CDR1 is SGHTA and CDR2 is FQGNSA. Trimming cost V 5 bases and J 5 bases, with 12 bases left between them. This chain's CDR3 is CASSAGTPYGYTF. As DNA, the CDR3 is TGTGCCAGCAGCGCCGGGACACCTTATGGCTACACCTTC. The variable domain in full, with the rest retrieved from reference TRBV7-2 and TRBJ1-2, is GAGVSQSPSNKVTEKGKDVELRCDPISGHTALYWYRQSLGQGLEFLIYFQGNSAPDKSGLPSDRFSAERTGGSVSTLTIQRTQQEDSAVYLCASSAGTPYGYTFGSGTRLTVV.

The genes are TRBV30 and TRBJ2-1; 12 positions match TRBD2. The CDR3 loop spans 16 amino acids. The junction had 9 bases not matched to a gene; V was cut back by 2 bases and J by 7 bases. CDR1 is GTSNPN and CDR2 is SVGIG in the germline V gene (reference sequence). The CDR3 loop is CAWSFPLAGGRNEQFF. CDR3 coding DNA: TGTGCCTGGAGTTTCCCTCTAGCGGGGGGGAGAAATGAGCAGTTCTTC.

This CDR3 is CASASSGYGEKLFF. Here the CDR3 DNA reads TGTGCCAGCGCTTCATCAGGGTATGGCGAAAAACTGTTTTTT. The chain is built from TRBV25-1 and TRBJ1-4, with a weak D call TRBD1 (5 bases). Germline CDR1 and CDR2: MGHDK and SYGVNS. The CDR3 contains 14 residues. V was trimmed by 8 bases and J by 8 bases, leaving 18 bases between them. Full variable domain (remainder filled in from reference TRBV25-1 and TRBJ1-4): EADIYQTPRYLVIGTGKKITLECSQTMGHDKMYWYQQDPGMELHLIHYSYGVNSTEKGDLSSESTVSRIRTEHFPLTLESARPSHTSQYLCASASSGYGEKLFFGSGTQLSVL.

The chain uses TRBV23-1 and TRBJ2-7; D unresolved. TRBV23-1 is flagged as an ORF with uncertain function. The CDR3 has 18 amino acids. V was trimmed by 3 bases and J by 5 bases, leaving 26 bases between them. The CDR3 region is CASSHPPPAVARNDEQYF. The CDR3 DNA reads TGCGCCAGCAGTCACCCTCCCCCCGCCGTGGCCAGGAATGACGAGCAGTACTTC.

The chain links TRBV14 to TRBJ2-3, with D perhaps matching TRBD1 (5 bases). V was shortened by 0 bases and J by 2 bases, with 15 bases between the two germline ends. The CDR3 consists of 17 residues. The germline V gene encodes CDR1 SGHDN and CDR2 FVKESK. The CDR3 loop is CASSQDVTVAFTDTQYF. The CDR3 DNA reads as TGTGCCAGCAGCCAAGACGTGACAGTCGCTTTCACAGATACGCAGTATTTT.

The rearrangement links TRBV2 to TRBJ1-6; 8 nucleotides match TRBD1. CDR3 length equals 15 residues. The junction had 11 bases not matched to a gene; V was cut back by 11 bases and J by 5 bases. Germline V gene sequence: CDR1 SNHLY, CDR2 FYNNEI. This CDR3 is CAQSKDRVDNSPLHF. Here the CDR3 DNA reads TGTGCCCAATCAAAGGACAGGGTTGATAATTCACCCCTCCACTTT.

The genes are TRBV11-2 and TRBJ2-3; 12 positions match TRBD2. Per the germline V gene, CDR1 is SGHAT and CDR2 is FQNNGV. The ends lost 5 bases at V and 4 bases at J; junction bases unmatched: 4. The CDR3 runs 15 residues. The CDR3 sequence is CASSRLAGDPDTQYF. CDR3 DNA: TGTGCCAGCAGCCGACTAGCGGGGGATCCAGATACGCAGTATTTT.

The rearrangement links TRBV9 to TRBJ1-2; 7 bases align to TRBD1. J was trimmed by 6 bases and V by 0 bases; bases with no gene match: 11. CDR1 is SGDLS, CDR2 YYNGEE, per germline. The CDR3 consists of 16 residues. The CDR3 is CASSVGGDSSLNGYTF. The CDR3 region has the DNA TGTGCCAGCAGCGTAGGCGGGGACAGTTCGCTTAATGGCTACACCTTC.

The CDR3 region has the DNA TGTGCCACCAGTGATTTCGGAGATACGCAGTATTTT. As protein: CATSDFGDTQYF. The V gene is TRBV24-1, the J gene TRBJ2-3; D not resolved. From germline, CDR1 is KGHDR and CDR2 SFDVKD. V lost 1 base to trimming and J lost 5 bases, with 3 bases between them. The CDR3 is made up of 12 amino acids.

In this sample, this clone turned up once. This rearrangement joins TRBV27 to TRBJ2-4; 9 bases map to TRBD2. Germline V gene lookup returns CDR1 MNHEY and CDR2 SMNVEV (reference sequence). Trimming took 6 bases from V and 8 from J; bases not matched to a gene: 5. The CDR3 runs 13 residues. CDR3 sequence reads: CASSRREGDIQYF. Written as DNA, the CDR3 is TGTGCCAGCAGCCGGCGGGAGGGGGACATTCAGTACTTC.

This chain uses TRBV14 with TRBJ1-3; possible D gene TRBD1, 6 bases. V shed 4 bases and J shed 0 bases, with 13 bases lying between them. Germline V gene lookup returns CDR1 SGHDN and CDR2 FVKESK. The length of the CDR3 is 16 residues. The CDR3 DNA is TGTGCCAGCAGCCTTGGACAGTTCTTCTCTGGAAACACCATATATTTT. Protein sequence: CASSLGQFFSGNTIYF.

In this sample, this clone turned up a few times. The chain has TRBV5-6 and TRBJ2-7; 10 bases are shared with TRBD2. Germline V gene lookup returns CDR1 SGHDT and CDR2 YYEEEE. This CDR3 has 15 residues. V shed 6 bases, J shed 5 bases, and the junction held 11 bases outside the gene matches. Here the CDR3 reads CASNPGLAVNHEQYF. CDR3 nucleotides: TGTGCCAGCAACCCTGGACTAGCGGTAAACCACGAGCAGTACTTC. The whole variable domain, remainder taken from reference TRBV5-6 and TRBJ2-7, is DAGVTQSPTHLIKTRGQQVTLRCSPKSGHDTVSWYQQALGQGPQFIFQYYEEEERQRGNFPDRFSGHQFPNYSSELNVNALLLGDSALYLCASNPGLAVNHEQYFGPGTRLTVT.

The chain couples TRBV5-1 to TRBJ2-1, with TRBD1 as a possible D gene (6 bases). The germline CDR1 and CDR2 sequences are SGHRS and YFSETQ. The CDR3 totals 13 residues. Trimming left V 8 bases short and J 8 bases short, with 17 bases between. DNA for the CDR3: TGCGCCAGGACGACGGGCAGGGGCGATGAGCAGTTCTTC. Protein product: CARTTGRGDEQFF.

This clone occurred many times. The rearrangement joins TRBV15 to TRBJ1-5; possibly TRBD1 for D (5 bases). The length of the CDR3 is 14 residues. The germline V and J ends were trimmed by 5 bases and 6 bases, with 14 bases remaining between them. The germline gives CDR1 LNHNV, CDR2 YYDKDF (reference sequence). Here the CDR3 reads CATSPLEGSQPQHF. DNA of the CDR3: TGTGCCACCAGCCCATTGGAGGGGAGTCAGCCCCAGCATTTT. Using reference TRBV15 and TRBJ1-5 for the parts outside the CDR3, the full variable domain is DAMVIQNPRYQVTQFGKPVTLSCSQTLNHNVMYWYQQKSSQAPKLLFHYYDKDFNNEADTPDNFQSRRPNTSFCFLDIRSPGLGDTAMYLCATSPLEGSQPQHFGDGTRLSIL.